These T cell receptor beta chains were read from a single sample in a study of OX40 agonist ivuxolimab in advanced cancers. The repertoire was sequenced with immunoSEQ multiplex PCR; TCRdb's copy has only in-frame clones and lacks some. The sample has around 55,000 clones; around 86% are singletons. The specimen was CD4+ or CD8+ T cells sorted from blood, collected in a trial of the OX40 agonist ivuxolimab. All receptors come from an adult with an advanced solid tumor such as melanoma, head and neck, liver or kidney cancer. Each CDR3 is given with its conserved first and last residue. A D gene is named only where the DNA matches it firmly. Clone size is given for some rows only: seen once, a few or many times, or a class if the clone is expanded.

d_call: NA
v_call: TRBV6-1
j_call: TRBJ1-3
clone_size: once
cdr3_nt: TGTGCCAGCAGGCTCCGGGACACGTCTGGAAACACCATATATTTT
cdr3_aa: CASRLRDTSGNTIYF

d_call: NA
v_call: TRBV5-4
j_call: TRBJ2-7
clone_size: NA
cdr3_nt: TGTGCCAACTCCCGGGACCCCAGCTCCTACGAGCAGTACTTC
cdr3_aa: CANSRDPSSYEQYF

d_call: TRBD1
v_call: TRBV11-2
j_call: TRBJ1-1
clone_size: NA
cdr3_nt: TGTGCCAGCAACTCAGGGGGTACTGAAGCTTTCTTT
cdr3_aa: CASNSGGTEAFF

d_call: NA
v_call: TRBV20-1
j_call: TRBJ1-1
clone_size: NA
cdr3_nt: TGCAGTGCTACCTGGGGCGGGGTGGCTTTCTTT
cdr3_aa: CSATWGGVAFF

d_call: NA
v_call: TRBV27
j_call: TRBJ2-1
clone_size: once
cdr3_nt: TGTGCCAGCAGTCTCCGGACGGCTTGGGATGAGCAGTTCTTC
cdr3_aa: CASSLRTAWDEQFF

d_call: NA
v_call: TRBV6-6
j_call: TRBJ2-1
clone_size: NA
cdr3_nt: TGTGCCAGCAGCCATTACGACAGGATTGGGAATGAGCAGTTCTTC
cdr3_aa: CASSHYDRIGNEQFF

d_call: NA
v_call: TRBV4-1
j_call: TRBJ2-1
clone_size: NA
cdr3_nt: TGCGCCAGCAGCCAAGAACCTGCATTCGCGGATGAGCAGTTCTTC
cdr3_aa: CASSQEPAFADEQFF

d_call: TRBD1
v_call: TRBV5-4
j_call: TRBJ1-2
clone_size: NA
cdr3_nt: TGTGCCAGCAGCTATTCGGACAGGGGCTATGGCTACACCTTC
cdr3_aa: CASSYSDRGYGYTF

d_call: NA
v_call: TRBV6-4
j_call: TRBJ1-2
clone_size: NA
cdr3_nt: TGTGCCAGCAGTACAGGGACCGGCTACACCTTC
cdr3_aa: CASSTGTGYTF

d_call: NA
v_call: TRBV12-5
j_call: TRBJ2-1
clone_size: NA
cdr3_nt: TGTGCTAGTGGTTGGGGAAACTACAATGAGCAGTTCTTC
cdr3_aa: CASGWGNYNEQFF

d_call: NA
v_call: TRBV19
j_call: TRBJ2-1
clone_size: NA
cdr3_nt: TGTGCCAGTAGTATCATTTATGGGGAGGGGGAGGGCCTATACAATGAGCAGTTCTTC
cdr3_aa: CASSIIYGEGEGLYNEQFF

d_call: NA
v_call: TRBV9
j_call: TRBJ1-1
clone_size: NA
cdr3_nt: TGTGCCAGCAGCCTCGACGGATTGAACACTGAAGCTTTCTTT
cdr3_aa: CASSLDGLNTEAFF

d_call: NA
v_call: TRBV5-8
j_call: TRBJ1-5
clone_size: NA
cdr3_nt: TGTGCCAGCAGCTTGTTTAGTACAGGGACACAGCCCCAGCATTTT
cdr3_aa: CASSLFSTGTQPQHF

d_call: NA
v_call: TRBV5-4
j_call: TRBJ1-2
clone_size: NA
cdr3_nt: TGCGCCAGCAGCCAAGATAGGGGCCGGGCCCTGTATGGCTACACCTTC
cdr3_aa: CASSQDRGRALYGYTF

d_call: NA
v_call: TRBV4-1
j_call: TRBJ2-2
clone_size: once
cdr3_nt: TGCGCCAGCAGCCTTATTACAGGGACCACCGGGGAGCTGTTTTTT
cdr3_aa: CASSLITGTTGELFF

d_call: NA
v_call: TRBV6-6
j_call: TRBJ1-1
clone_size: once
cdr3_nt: TGTGCCAGCAGTTACTCGCAGGCCGTGTTCTCTGAAGCTTTCTTT
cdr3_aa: CASSYSQAVFSEAFF

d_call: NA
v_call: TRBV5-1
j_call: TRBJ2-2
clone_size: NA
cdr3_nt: TGCGCCAGCAGCTGGGGGGCGAACACCGGGGAGCTGTTTTTT
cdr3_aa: CASSWGANTGELFF

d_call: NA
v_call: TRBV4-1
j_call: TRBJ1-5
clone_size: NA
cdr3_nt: TGCGCCAGCAGCCAAGATCTCGGGGCTGGCAATCAGCCCCAGCATTTT
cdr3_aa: CASSQDLGAGNQPQHF

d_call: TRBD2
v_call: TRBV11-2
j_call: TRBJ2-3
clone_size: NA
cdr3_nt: TGTGCCAGCAGCTTGGGAGGCCGGGGGGCAGATACGCAGTATTTT
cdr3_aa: CASSLGGRGADTQYF

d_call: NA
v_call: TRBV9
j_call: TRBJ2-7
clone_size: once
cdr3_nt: TGTGCCAGCAGCGTTAGTCCCGGGACCATGGACGAGCAGTACTTC
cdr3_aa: CASSVSPGTMDEQYF